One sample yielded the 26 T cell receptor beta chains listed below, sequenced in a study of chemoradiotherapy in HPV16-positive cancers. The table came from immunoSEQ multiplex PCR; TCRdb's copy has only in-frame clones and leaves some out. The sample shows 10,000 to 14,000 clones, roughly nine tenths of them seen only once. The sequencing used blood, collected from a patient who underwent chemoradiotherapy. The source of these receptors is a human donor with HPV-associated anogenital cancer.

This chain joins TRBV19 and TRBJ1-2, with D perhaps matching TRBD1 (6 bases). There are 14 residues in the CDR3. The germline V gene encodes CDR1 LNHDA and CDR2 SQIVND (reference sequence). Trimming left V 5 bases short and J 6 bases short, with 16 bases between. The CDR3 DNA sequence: TGTGCCAGTAGTCACCAGTGGGGGCAGGATGGCTACACCTTC. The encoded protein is CASSHQWGQDGYTF.

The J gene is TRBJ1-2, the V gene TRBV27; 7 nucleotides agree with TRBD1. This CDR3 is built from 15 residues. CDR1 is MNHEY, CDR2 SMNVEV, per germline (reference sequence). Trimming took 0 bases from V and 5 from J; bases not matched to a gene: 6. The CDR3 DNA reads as TGTGCCAGCAGTTTATCTGAGGGGGCGGCATATGGCTACACCTTC. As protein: CASSLSEGAAYGYTF.

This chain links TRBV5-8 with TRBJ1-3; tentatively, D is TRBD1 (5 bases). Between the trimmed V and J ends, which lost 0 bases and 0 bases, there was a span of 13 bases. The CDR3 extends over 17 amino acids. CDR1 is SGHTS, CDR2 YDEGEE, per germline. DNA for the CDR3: TGTGCCAGCAGCTTGGGAGACAGCCTTCTCTCTGGAAACACCATATATTTT. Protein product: CASSLGDSLLSGNTIYF.

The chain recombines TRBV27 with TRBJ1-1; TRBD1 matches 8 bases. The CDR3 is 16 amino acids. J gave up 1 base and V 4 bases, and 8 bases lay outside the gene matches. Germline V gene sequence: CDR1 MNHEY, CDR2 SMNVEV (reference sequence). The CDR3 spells CASSSPRDRRNTEAFF. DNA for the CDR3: TGTGCCAGCAGTTCCCCCCGGGACAGGAGGAACACTGAAGCTTTCTTT.

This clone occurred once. The CDR3 is CASKVSERAFF. CDR3 bases: TGTGCCAGTAAAGTCTCGGAAAGGGCTTTCTTT. The rearrangement uses TRBV19 and TRBJ1-1, with D unclear. The ends were cut back, 7 bases at V and 11 bases at J, with 14 bases in the middle. The CDR3 totals 11 residues. CDR1 is LNHDA, CDR2 SQIVND, per germline (reference sequence).

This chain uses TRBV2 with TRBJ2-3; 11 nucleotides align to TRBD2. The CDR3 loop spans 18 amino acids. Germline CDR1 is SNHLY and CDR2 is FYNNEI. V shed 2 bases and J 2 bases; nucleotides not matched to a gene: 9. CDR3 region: CASSESGSGGATTDTQYF. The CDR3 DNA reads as TGTGCCAGCAGTGAATCGGGTAGCGGGGGGGCCACCACAGATACGCAGTATTTT.

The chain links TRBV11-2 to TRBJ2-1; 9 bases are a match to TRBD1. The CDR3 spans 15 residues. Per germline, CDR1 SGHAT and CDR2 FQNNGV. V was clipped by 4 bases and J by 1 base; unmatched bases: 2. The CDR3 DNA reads TGTGCCAGCAGCTCGACAGGGGGGTCCTACAATGAGCAGTTCTTC. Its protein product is CASSSTGGSYNEQFF. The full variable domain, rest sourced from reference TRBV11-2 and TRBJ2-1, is EAGVAQSPRYKIIEKRQSVAFWCNPISGHATLYWYQQILGQGPKLLIQFQNNGVVDDSQLPKDRFSAERLKGVDSTLKIQPAKLEDSAVYLCASSSTGGSYNEQFFGPGTRLTVL.

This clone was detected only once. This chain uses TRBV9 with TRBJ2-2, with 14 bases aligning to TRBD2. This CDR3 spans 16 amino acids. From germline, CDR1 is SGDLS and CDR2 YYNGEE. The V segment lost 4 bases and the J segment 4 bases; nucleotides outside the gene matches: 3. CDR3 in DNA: TGTGCCAGCAGCCCCGGGACTAGCGGGGGCACCGGGGAGCTGTTTTTT. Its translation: CASSPGTSGGTGELFF.

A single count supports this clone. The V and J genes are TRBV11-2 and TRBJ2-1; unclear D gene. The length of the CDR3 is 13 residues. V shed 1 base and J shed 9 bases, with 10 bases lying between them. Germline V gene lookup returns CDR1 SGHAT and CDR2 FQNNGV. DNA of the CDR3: TGTGCCAGCAGCTTAGTGCCAGCCGTTGAGCAGTTCTTC. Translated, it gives CASSLVPAVEQFF.

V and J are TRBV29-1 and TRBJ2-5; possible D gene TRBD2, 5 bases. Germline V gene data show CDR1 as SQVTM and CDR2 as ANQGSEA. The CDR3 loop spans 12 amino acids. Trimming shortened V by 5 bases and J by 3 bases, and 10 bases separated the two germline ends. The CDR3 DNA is TGCAGCGTTAAGGGAGCAAAAGAGACCCAGTACTTC. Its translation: CSVKGAKETQYF.

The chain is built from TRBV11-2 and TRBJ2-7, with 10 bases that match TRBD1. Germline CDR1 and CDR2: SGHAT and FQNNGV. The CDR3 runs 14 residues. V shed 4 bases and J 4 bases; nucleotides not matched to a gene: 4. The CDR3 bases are TGTGCCAGCAGCTCCTGGGGACAGGGGTACGAGCAGTACTTC. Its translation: CASSSWGQGYEQYF.

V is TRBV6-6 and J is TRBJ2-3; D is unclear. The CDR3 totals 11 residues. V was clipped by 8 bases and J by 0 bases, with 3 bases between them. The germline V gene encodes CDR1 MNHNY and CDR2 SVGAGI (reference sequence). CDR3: CASLSTDTQYF. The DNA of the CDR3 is TGTGCCAGCCTGAGCACAGATACGCAGTATTTT.

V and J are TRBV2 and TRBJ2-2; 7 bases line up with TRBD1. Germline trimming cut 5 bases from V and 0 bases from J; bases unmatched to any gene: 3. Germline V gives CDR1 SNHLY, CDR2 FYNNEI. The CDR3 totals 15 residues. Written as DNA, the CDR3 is TGTGCCAGCAGTTGGGACAGAGCGAACACCGGGGAGCTGTTTTTT. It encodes CASSWDRANTGELFF.

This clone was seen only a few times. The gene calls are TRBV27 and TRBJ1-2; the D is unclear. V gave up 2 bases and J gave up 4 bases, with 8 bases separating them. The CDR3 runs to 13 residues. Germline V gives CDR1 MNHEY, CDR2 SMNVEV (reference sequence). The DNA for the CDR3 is TGTGCCAGCAGTTTAAGGCAAGCCTATGGCTACACCTTC. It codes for CASSLRQAYGYTF.

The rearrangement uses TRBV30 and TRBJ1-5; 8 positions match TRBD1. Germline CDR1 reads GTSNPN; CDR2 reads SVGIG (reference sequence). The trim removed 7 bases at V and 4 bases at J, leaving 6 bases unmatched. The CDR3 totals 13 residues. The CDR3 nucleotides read TGTGCCTTAGACAGGGGTCAAAATCAGCCCCAGCATTTT. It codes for CALDRGQNQPQHF.

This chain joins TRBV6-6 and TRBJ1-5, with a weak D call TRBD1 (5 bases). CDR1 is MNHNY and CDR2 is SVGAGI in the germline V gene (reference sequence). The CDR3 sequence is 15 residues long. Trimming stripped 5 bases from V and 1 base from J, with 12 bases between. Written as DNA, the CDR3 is TGTGCCAGCAGTGGGGGGGACGGAAGCAATCAGCCCCAGCATTTT. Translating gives CASSGGDGSNQPQHF.

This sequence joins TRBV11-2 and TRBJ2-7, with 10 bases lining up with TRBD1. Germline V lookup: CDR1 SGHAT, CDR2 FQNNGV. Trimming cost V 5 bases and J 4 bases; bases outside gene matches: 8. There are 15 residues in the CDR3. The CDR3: CASSTDRGRVYEQYF. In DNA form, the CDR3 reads TGTGCCAGCAGCACGGACAGGGGGAGAGTTTACGAGCAGTACTTC.

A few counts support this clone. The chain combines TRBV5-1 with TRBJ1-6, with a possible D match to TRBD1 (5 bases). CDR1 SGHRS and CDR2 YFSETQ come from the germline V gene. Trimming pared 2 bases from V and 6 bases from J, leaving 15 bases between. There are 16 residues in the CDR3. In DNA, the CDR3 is TGCGCCAGCAGCTTAGGAGACAGCCCCTTTAATTCACCCCTCCACTTT. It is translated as CASSLGDSPFNSPLHF. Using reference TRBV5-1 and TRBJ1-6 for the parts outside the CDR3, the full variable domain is KAGVTQTPRYLIKTRGQQVTLSCSPISGHRSVSWYQQTPGQGLQFLFEYFSETQRNKGNFPGRFSGRQFSNSRSEMNVSTLELGDSALYLCASSLGDSPFNSPLHFGNGTRLTVT.

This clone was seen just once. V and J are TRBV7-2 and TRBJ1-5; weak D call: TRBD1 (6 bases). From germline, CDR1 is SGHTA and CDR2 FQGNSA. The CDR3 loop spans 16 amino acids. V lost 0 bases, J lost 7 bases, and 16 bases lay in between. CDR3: CASSLAYTSGAQPQHF. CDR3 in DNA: TGTGCCAGCAGCTTAGCATATACCTCAGGGGCCCAGCCCCAGCATTTT.

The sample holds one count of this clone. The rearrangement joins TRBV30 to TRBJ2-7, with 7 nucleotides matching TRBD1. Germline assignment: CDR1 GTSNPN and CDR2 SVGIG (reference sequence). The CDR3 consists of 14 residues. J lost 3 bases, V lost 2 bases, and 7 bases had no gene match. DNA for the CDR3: TGTGCCTGGAGTTACGGGACAGCTTTCTACGAGCAGTACTTC. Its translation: CAWSYGTAFYEQYF. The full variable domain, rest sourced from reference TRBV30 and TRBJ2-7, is SQTIHQWPATLVQPVGSPLSLECTVEGTSNPNLYWYRQAAGRGLQLLFYSVGIGQISSEVPQNLSASRPQDRQFILSSKKLLLSDSGFYLCAWSYGTAFYEQYFGPGTRLTVT.

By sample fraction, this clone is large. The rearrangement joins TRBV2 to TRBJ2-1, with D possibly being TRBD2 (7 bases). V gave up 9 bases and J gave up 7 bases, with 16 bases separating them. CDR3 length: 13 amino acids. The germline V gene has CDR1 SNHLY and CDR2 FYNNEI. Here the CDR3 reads CARTGGTKNEQFF. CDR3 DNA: TGTGCCAGAACGGGGGGCACCAAGAATGAGCAGTTCTTC.

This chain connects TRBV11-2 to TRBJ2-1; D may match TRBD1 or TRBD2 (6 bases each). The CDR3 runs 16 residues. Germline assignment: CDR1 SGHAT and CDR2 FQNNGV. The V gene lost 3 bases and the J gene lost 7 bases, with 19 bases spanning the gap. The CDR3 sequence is CASSLGSWGAMNEQFF. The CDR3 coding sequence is TGTGCCAGCAGCTTGGGAAGCTGGGGGGCGATGAATGAGCAGTTCTTC.

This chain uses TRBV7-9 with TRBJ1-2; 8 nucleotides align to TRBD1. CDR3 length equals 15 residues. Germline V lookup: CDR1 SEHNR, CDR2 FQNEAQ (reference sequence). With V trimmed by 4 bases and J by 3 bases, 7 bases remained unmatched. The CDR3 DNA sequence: TGTGCCAGCAGCTCCCGGACAGGGTCGGACTATGGCTACACCTTC. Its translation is CASSSRTGSDYGYTF.

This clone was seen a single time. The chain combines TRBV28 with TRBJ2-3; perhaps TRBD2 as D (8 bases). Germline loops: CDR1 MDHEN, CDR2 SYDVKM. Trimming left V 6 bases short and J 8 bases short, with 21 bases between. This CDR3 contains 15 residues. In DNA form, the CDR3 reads TGTGCCAGCAGACCCACAGGGGCCCGGGGGGGTACGCAGTATTTT. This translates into CASRPTGARGGTQYF.

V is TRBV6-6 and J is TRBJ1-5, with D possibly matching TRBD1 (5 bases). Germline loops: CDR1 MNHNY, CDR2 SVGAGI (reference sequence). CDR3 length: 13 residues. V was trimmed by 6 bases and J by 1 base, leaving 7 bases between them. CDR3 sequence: CASRDKSNQPQHF. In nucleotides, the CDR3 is TGTGCCAGCAGGGACAAGAGCAATCAGCCCCAGCATTTT.

CDR3 protein: CASSVQRGMNGELFF. CDR3 DNA sequence: TGTGCCAGCAGTGTCCAGCGGGGGATGAACGGGGAGCTGTTTTTT. V gene TRBV2 combines with J gene TRBJ2-2; TRBD2 matches 8 bases. V shed 4 bases, J shed 7 bases, and the junction held 8 bases outside the gene matches. The length of the CDR3 is 15 residues. Germline CDR1 reads SNHLY; CDR2 reads FYNNEI.